This T cell receptor beta chain appears in the sequencing data of a study of T cell responses to AZD1222 COVID-19 vaccine. Of note for this clone: Its antigen is as yet unknown.

The assay was immunoSEQ multiplex PCR, and TCRdb's table has in-frame clones only and misses some. The data show approximately 150,000 clones, about 89% seen once. The study, taken as a whole, reports: White British people made up most donors, females outnumbered males, and clonal diversity was possibly underestimated.

Trimming took 2 bases from V and 3 from J, leaving 9 bases between them. There are 14 residues in the CDR3. CDR1 and CDR2 from the germline V gene are SGHKS and YYEKEE (reference sequence). V usage is TRBV5-5 and J usage is TRBJ1-3, with D hard to call. This specimen was peripheral blood, taken on day 0 of AZD1222 vaccination. This clonotype was obtained from an adult in good health. The DNA of the CDR3 is TGTGCCAGCAGCTTTACCGGCATTGGAAACACCATATATTTT. Translating it yields CASSFTGIGNTIYF.